This paragraph covers one T cell receptor (beta chain) sequence. Trimming took off 4 bases at V and 3 bases at J, with 14 bases between the two ends. The CDR3 runs to 16 residues. Germline values: CDR1 SGHRS, CDR2 YFSETQ. Per the original data handling: It was from reference gene primer amplification that nucleated cell counts were estimated. Data came from immunoSEQ multiplex PCR; TCRdb stores just in-frame clones and leaves some out. V, J and clone size derive from that table, while D and trimming were established from the DNA sequence. The sample consists of approximately 18,000 clones, around 94% of them appearing once. This sample stems from a study of blood T cell repertoires in COVID-19. Looking at the study overall: The United States, Italy and Spain provided the acute and convalescent COVID-19 samples. The analysed material was cDNA or gDNA that came from T cells, B-cell-depleted T cells, or PBMCs.

This TCR was recovered from a human donor in a cohort sampled during active COVID-19. The sample consisted of peripheral blood. The chain has TRBV5-1 and TRBJ1-6, with D perhaps matching TRBD1 (5 bases). This chain's CDR3 is CASSAGHADYNSPLHF. The CDR3 bases are TGCGCCAGCAGCGCTGGACACGCTGACTATAATTCACCCCTCCACTTT.